This T cell receptor beta chain derives from a study of shared clonotypes between healthy human individuals. Libraries were prepared by immunoSEQ multiplex PCR; TCRdb keeps only in-frame clonotypes and omits some of them. The sample gives roughly 640,000 clones, 97% of which show up once; 0.055% to 0.07% is in the top ten. Germline V gene sequence: CDR1 SGHNT, CDR2 YYREEE (reference sequence). The CDR3 totals 13 residues. Trimming left V 0 bases short and J 4 bases short, with 7 bases between. V is TRBV5-4 and J is TRBJ1-2; D gene uncertain. The source of this sequence is a woman aged 30 to 39 in good health. The specimen was naive CD4+ T cells sorted from blood. Specified subset: CD45RA+ positively selected. CDR3 nucleotide sequence: TGTGCCAGCAGCTTGGATGCAGCCTATGGCTACACCTTC. This gives the protein CASSLDAAYGYTF.